Each of the 30 T cell receptor beta chains below was sequenced from the same sample in a study of blood T cell repertoires in COVID-19. TCRdb's table, derived via immunoSEQ multiplex PCR, lists solely in-frame clones and lacks some. The sample gives fewer than 250,000 clones, approximately 85% of which show up once; less than 8% is in the top ten. The material sequenced was peripheral blood. The receptors were sampled from a woman between 50 and 59 years old with active or convalescent COVID-19.

The J gene is TRBJ1-1, the V gene TRBV19; possibly TRBD1 for D (5 bases). V lost 7 bases to trimming and J lost 5 bases, with 14 bases between them. Germline values: CDR1 LNHDA, CDR2 SQIVND (reference sequence). This CDR3 region has 13 residues. The CDR3 DNA reads TGTGCCAGTATCCCCGCCCAGGGTACTGAAGCTTTCTTT. It specifies CASIPAQGTEAFF. Full variable domain (missing parts from reference TRBV19 and TRBJ1-1): DGGITQSPKYLFRKEGQNVTLSCEQNLNHDAMYWYRQDPGQGLRLIYYSQIVNDFQKGDIAEGYSVSREKKESFPLTVTSAQKNPTAFYLCASIPAQGTEAFFGQGTRLTVV.

This chain uses TRBV5-6 with TRBJ1-4, with D perhaps matching TRBD1 (6 bases). The CDR3 is 14 amino acids. The V gene's germline CDR1 is SGHDT and CDR2 YYEEEE. Between the trimmed V and J ends, which lost 4 bases and 7 bases, there was a span of 14 bases. The CDR3 bases are TGTGCCAGCAGCCCGGCGGGGGCAGGTGAAAAACTGTTTTTT. As protein: CASSPAGAGEKLFF.

The J gene is TRBJ2-7, the V gene TRBV19; 7 bases are a match to TRBD1. V lost 6 bases, J lost 0 bases, and 11 bases stayed unmatched. CDR3 length: 16 amino acids. Germline CDR1 is LNHDA and CDR2 is SQIVND (reference sequence). The CDR3 region has the DNA TGTGCCAGTAGGAAGGGGGCACAGGCGAGCTCCTACGAGCAGTACTTC. Encoded protein: CASRKGAQASSYEQYF.

To note about this clone: This CDR3 is also generated by other DNA sequences in the sample. The rearrangement joins TRBV7-9 to TRBJ1-1; 8 bases align to TRBD1. V shed 5 bases and J 4 bases; nucleotides not matched to a gene: 3. Germline V gene lookup returns CDR1 SEHNR and CDR2 FQNEAQ (reference sequence). The CDR3 length is 13 residues. CDR3 in amino acids: CASSPTGGTEAFF. CDR3 nucleotide sequence: TGTGCCAGCAGCCCCACAGGGGGCACTGAAGCTTTCTTT.

In this sample, this clone turned up once. The J gene is TRBJ1-3, the V gene TRBV4-1; 7 bases line up with TRBD1. With 1 base clipped from V and 0 bases from J, the junction kept 12 bases outside the gene matches. Germline V CDR1 and CDR2: MGHRA, YSYEKL. The CDR3 consists of 19 residues. The CDR3 sequence: CASSQGMLAGGSSGNTIYF. The CDR3, as DNA: TGCGCCAGCAGCCAAGGGATGCTGGCAGGGGGGAGCTCTGGAAACACCATATATTTT.

This chain connects TRBV6-2 or TRBV6-3 to TRBJ1-4, with 7 bases matching TRBD1. Germline V gene data show CDR1 as MNHEY and CDR2 as SVGEGT. This CDR3 region has 16 residues. V trimming: 2 bases; J trimming: 8 bases; junction bases outside the gene matches: 11. The CDR3 DNA reads TGTGCCAGCAGTTACGCCACCGGGACAGAGGAGGAAAAACTGTTTTTT. Amino acid sequence: CASSYATGTEEEKLFF.

The chain has TRBV2 and TRBJ1-1; TRBD1 matches at 8 bases. Per the germline V gene, CDR1 is SNHLY and CDR2 is FYNNEI. This CDR3 contains 14 residues. The J segment lost 2 bases and the V segment lost 8 bases, leaving 7 bases of the junction unmatched. CDR3 residues: CASGGGQVNTEAFF. CDR3 in DNA: TGTGCCAGCGGCGGGGGACAGGTCAACACTGAAGCTTTCTTT.

This clone was seen a single time. The chain recombines TRBV18 with TRBJ1-2; 12 bases are a match to TRBD1. V lost 3 bases to trimming and J lost 8 bases; unmatched junction nucleotides: 10. CDR3 size: 16 residues. Germline V lookup: CDR1 KGHSH, CDR2 LQKENI. The CDR3 DNA sequence: TGTGCCAGCTCACCCCTGGGGGGACAGGGGGCGCAAGGCTACACCTTC. This codes for CASSPLGGQGAQGYTF.

This clone was seen once. The V call is TRBV6-5, the J call TRBJ2-7; 8 nucleotides match TRBD1. Looked up from germline, CDR1 is MNHEY and CDR2 is SVGAGI. The CDR3 runs 15 residues. After removal of 5 bases from V and 4 bases from J, the junction contained 10 bases not matched to a gene. The CDR3, as DNA: TGTGCCAGCAGTCCTACCGGGGACAGGTATTACGAGCAGTACGTC. Its protein is CASSPTGDRYYEQYV.

V is TRBV19 and J is TRBJ1-2, with D unresolved. Between the trimmed V and J ends, which lost 0 bases and 4 bases, there was a span of 9 bases. There are 14 residues in the CDR3. Germline loops: CDR1 LNHDA, CDR2 SQIVND (reference sequence). The CDR3 here is CASSIEQKFYGYTF. The CDR3 nucleotides read TGTGCCAGTAGTATAGAACAGAAATTCTATGGCTACACCTTC. The full variable domain, completed using reference TRBV19 and TRBJ1-2, is DGGITQSPKYLFRKEGQNVTLSCEQNLNHDAMYWYRQDPGQGLRLIYYSQIVNDFQKGDIAEGYSVSREKKESFPLTVTSAQKNPTAFYLCASSIEQKFYGYTFGSGTRLTVV.

The chain uses TRBV29-1 and TRBJ2-1; 10 nucleotides line up with TRBD1. Germline lookup yields CDR1 SQVTM and CDR2 ANQGSEA. The CDR3 is 15 residues long. Losses at the gene ends were 3 bases for V and 9 bases for J; bases not matched to a gene: 11. The CDR3 sequence: CSVDWGDRGGGEQFF. As DNA, the CDR3 is TGCAGCGTTGACTGGGGGGACAGGGGTGGCGGTGAGCAGTTCTTC.

The CDR3 region has the DNA TGTGCCAGCACCGAGACTAGGCTAAACACCGGGGAGCTGTTTTTT. The encoded protein is CASTETRLNTGELFF. This chain links TRBV28 with TRBJ2-2, with D tentatively TRBD2 (6 bases). The V gene's germline CDR1 is MDHEN and CDR2 SYDVKM. The CDR3 runs to 15 residues. V lost 7 bases and J lost 2, with 14 bases in between.

Comment on this clone: The germline gene is not matched at one end of the junction; a read error may be the cause. The rearrangement links TRBV6-5 to TRBJ1-2; TRBD1 is a possible D gene (5 bases). Germline V gene sequence: CDR1 MNHEY, CDR2 SVGAGI. The length of the CDR3 is 13 residues. CDR3 sequence (DNA): TGTGCCAGCTCTAAGACCAGGGACTACGGCTACACCTTC. Its translation is CASSKTRDYGYTF.

The chain recombines TRBV2 with TRBJ1-3, with D unclear. The CDR3 is 15 residues long. Germline CDR1 SNHLY, CDR2 FYNNEI. Trimming took off 4 bases at V and 2 bases at J, with 12 bases between the two ends. CDR3 amino acids: CASSVVQNTGNTIYF. The CDR3 nucleotides read TGTGCCAGCAGTGTGGTACAGAACACTGGAAACACCATATATTTT.

The chain recombines TRBV5-1 with TRBJ1-4; D is unresolved. Per germline, CDR1 SGHRS and CDR2 YFSETQ. Trimming left V 7 bases short and J 0 bases short, with 25 bases between. The CDR3 is made up of 19 amino acids. CDR3: CASPARTDEEVATNEKLFF. The CDR3 DNA reads TGCGCCAGCCCTGCCCGGACGGATGAGGAGGTGGCAACTAATGAAAAACTGTTTTTT.

This chain uses TRBV7-9 with TRBJ2-3, with D perhaps matching TRBD1 (5 bases). The CDR3 runs 14 residues. Trimming pared 2 bases from V and 2 bases from J, leaving 8 bases between. Germline values: CDR1 SEHNR, CDR2 FQNEAQ (reference sequence). CDR3 loop: CASSLPTATDTQYF. Written as DNA, the CDR3 is TGTGCCAGCAGCTTACCGACAGCCACAGATACGCAGTATTTT.

V gene TRBV5-1 combines with J gene TRBJ2-7; 9 nucleotides agree with TRBD1. The CDR3 contains 16 residues. The V and J ends lost 3 bases and 3 bases, in that order; junction bases with no gene match: 10. Germline V CDR1 and CDR2: SGHRS, YFSETQ. The CDR3 loop reads CASSSQAGTGIYEQYF. CDR3 coding DNA: TGCGCCAGCAGCTCGCAAGCCGGGACAGGGATCTACGAGCAGTACTTC.

This chain links TRBV7-2 with TRBJ2-1, with 7 bases identical to TRBD1. Trimming removed 5 bases from V and 3 bases from J; junction bases left unmatched: 7. CDR1 is SGHTA and CDR2 is FQGNSA in the germline V gene. CDR3 length: 15 residues. The CDR3 DNA reads as TGTGCCAGCAGCCCAGGCCGGGACAGCTACAATGAGCAGTTCTTC. Translated, it gives CASSPGRDSYNEQFF. The full variable domain, with the rest looked up from reference TRBV7-2 and TRBJ2-1, is GAGVSQSPSNKVTEKGKDVELRCDPISGHTALYWYRQSLGQGLEFLIYFQGNSAPDKSGLPSDRFSAERTGGSVSTLTIQRTQQEDSAVYLCASSPGRDSYNEQFFGPGTRLTVL.

The rearrangement joins TRBV5-5 to TRBJ2-2; no definite D call. The germline CDR1 and CDR2 sequences are SGHKS and YYEKEE (reference sequence). There are 16 residues in the CDR3. V was shortened by 0 bases and J by 5 bases, with 14 bases between the two germline ends. CDR3 region: CASSLEAYSRTGELFF. Written as DNA, the CDR3 is TGTGCCAGCAGCTTGGAGGCCTACTCCAGGACCGGGGAGCTGTTTTTT.

V is TRBV6-1 and J is TRBJ1-5, with D tentatively TRBD1 (5 bases). CDR1 and CDR2 from the germline V gene are MNHNS and SASEGT. CDR3 size: 15 residues. V was trimmed by 0 bases and J by 15 bases, leaving 21 bases between them. CDR3 sequence: CASSEASEHRPPRHF. In DNA form, the CDR3 reads TGTGCCAGCAGTGAAGCCTCGGAGCACAGGCCTCCTAGGCATTTT.

The J gene is TRBJ1-1, the V gene TRBV2, with D possibly TRBD1 on 5 matching bases. Germline CDR1 and CDR2: SNHLY and FYNNEI. V shed 8 bases and J shed 4 bases, with 17 bases lying between them. The CDR3 is made up of 14 amino acids. The CDR3 region has the DNA TGTGCCAGCGGGGGGGTCTTGGGAGGCACTGAAGCTTTCTTT. This codes for CASGGVLGGTEAFF.

The V call is TRBV10-2, the J call TRBJ1-5; possibly TRBD1 for D (6 bases). V was clipped by 11 bases and J by 6 bases, with 23 bases between them. This CDR3 is 15 amino acids long. Germline V gene data show CDR1 as WSHSY and CDR2 as SAAADI. In nucleotides, the CDR3 is TGCGCCCCTGTGGGTGAGGGGGAAGTCGGTCAGCCCCAGCATTTT. It translates to CAPVGEGEVGQPQHF.

V gene TRBV29-1 combines with J gene TRBJ1-1; D ambiguous. Germline V gives CDR1 SQVTM, CDR2 ANQGSEA. This CDR3 comprises 13 residues. V lost 4 bases to trimming and J lost 0 bases, with 9 bases between them. The chain's CDR3 is CSVVPGMNTEAFF. The CDR3 nucleotides are TGCAGCGTTGTCCCGGGAATGAACACTGAAGCTTTCTTT.

This chain uses TRBV29-1 with TRBJ2-1; the D is unclear. The V end lost 2 bases, the J end lost 0 bases, and 5 bases lay between the germline ends. CDR1 SQVTM and CDR2 ANQGSEA come from the germline V gene. The CDR3 length is 13 residues. The CDR3 sequence: CSVEPGSYNEQFF. CDR3 DNA: TGCAGCGTTGAACCCGGCTCCTACAATGAGCAGTTCTTC.

This chain links TRBV6-5 with TRBJ2-7, with TRBD1 matching 11 bases. The CDR3 runs to 14 residues. Trimming removed 5 bases from V and 7 bases from J; junction bases left unmatched: 7. Germline lookup yields CDR1 MNHEY and CDR2 SVGAGI. CDR3 in amino acids: CASSTGQGAGEQYV. The CDR3 DNA reads as TGTGCCAGCAGTACTGGACAGGGGGCGGGAGAGCAGTACGTC.

In this sample, this clone turned up once. V gene TRBV21-1 combines with J gene TRBJ2-7; the table's D gene call, TRBD2, was not cross checked with the DNA. TRBV21-1 corresponds to a pseudogene. This CDR3 has 12 residues. Written as DNA, the CDR3 is TGTGCCAGCAGCAAAGAGGGTCGGGGGCAGTACGTC. Its translation: CASSKEGRGQYV.

The chain employs TRBV28 and TRBJ1-5, with 10 bases fitting TRBD1. The CDR3 runs to 16 residues. V shed 6 bases, J shed 6 bases, and the junction held 11 bases outside the gene matches. The V gene's germline CDR1 is MDHEN and CDR2 SYDVKM. The CDR3 DNA sequence: TGTGCCAGCAGCCGCTCGACAGGGGGCAGATCTCAGCCCCAGCATTTT. Encoded protein: CASSRSTGGRSQPQHF.

The genes are TRBV6-5 and TRBJ1-1; 7 bases map to TRBD1. Losses at the gene ends were 5 bases for V and 9 bases for J; bases not matched to a gene: 6. The germline V gene encodes CDR1 MNHEY and CDR2 SVGAGI. This CDR3 spans 12 amino acids. The chain's CDR3 is CASSQTGRQAFF. CDR3 DNA sequence: TGTGCCAGCAGTCAGACAGGGAGGCAAGCTTTCTTT.

The V gene is TRBV19, the J gene TRBJ2-1; 10 nucleotides match TRBD2. The CDR3 has 16 amino acids. CDR1 is LNHDA, CDR2 SQIVND, per germline (reference sequence). The junction had 5 bases not matched to a gene; V was cut back by 6 bases and J by 0 bases. The CDR3 protein is CASREAGGSSYNEQFF. The CDR3 nucleotides are TGTGCCAGTAGGGAAGCGGGAGGGAGCTCCTACAATGAGCAGTTCTTC.

This clone was observed once. V is TRBV7-6 and J is TRBJ2-2; 9 bases are a match to TRBD2. Germline CDR1 reads SGHVS; CDR2 reads FNYEAQ. V lost 5 bases, J lost 2 bases, and 9 bases stayed unmatched. The CDR3 consists of 17 residues. CDR3 nucleotide sequence: TGTGCCAGCAGCCTATTCGCGACTAGCGGAAACACCGGGGAGCTGTTTTTT. Its translation is CASSLFATSGNTGELFF.